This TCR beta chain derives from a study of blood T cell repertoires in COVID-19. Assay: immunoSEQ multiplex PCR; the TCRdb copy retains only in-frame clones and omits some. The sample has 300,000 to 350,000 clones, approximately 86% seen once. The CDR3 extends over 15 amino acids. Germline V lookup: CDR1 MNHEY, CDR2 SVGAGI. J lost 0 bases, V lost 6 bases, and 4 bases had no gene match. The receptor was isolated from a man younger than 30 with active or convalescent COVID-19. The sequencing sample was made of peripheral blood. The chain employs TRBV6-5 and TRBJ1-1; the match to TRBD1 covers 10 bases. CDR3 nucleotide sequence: TGTGCCAGCAGAAGACAGGGGGCGGTGAACACTGAAGCTTTCTTT. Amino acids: CASRRQGAVNTEAFF.